This record looks at one T cell receptor beta chain sequence and its context. This specimen comes from a study of stem cell transplantation in POMP-related autoinflammatory disease. Measured with immunoSEQ multiplex PCR; TCRdb has only the in-frame clones, and not every one. The repertoire holds roughly 68,000 clones, with more than 75% as singletons. Trimming pared 5 bases from V and 4 bases from J, leaving 15 bases between. The CDR3 has 15 residues. CDR1 MDHEN and CDR2 SYDVKM come from the germline V gene. The sequencing here drew on CD4+ T cells from PBMCs, taken after stem cell transplantation. The chain combines TRBV28 with TRBJ1-5, with a tentative D call TRBD1 (6 bases). The sequence came from a human patient with POMP-related autoinflammation and immune dysregulation (PRAID). A share of the T cells may be of graft donor origin. The CDR3 nucleotides are TGTGCCAGCAGTCCCCCGCTCAGGGGAAATCAGCCCCAGCATTTT. Translated: CASSPPLRGNQPQHF.